This T cell receptor beta chain derives from a study of blood T cell repertoires in COVID-19 (dated by TCRdb to 2019 to 2021). Looking at the study overall: For ImmuneRACE Cohort 3, a participant was defined as recovered based on two consecutive negative NP/OP PCR tests, clearance by a healthcare professional, or resolution of symptoms. Collaborator samples came from the United States, Italy and Spain and covered acute and convalescent phases of COVID-19. The prospective study material was composed of cDNA or gDNA derived from T cells, B-cell-depleted T cells, or PBMCs. Deeply sampled blood TCRbeta repertoires from subjects exposed to, actively infected with, or recovered from COVID-19 were included in the dataset. The repertoires were released in a freely available public database intended as a resource for research on the immune response to SARS-CoV-2. The samples were drawn from two sources: the first 160 participants of the ongoing ImmuneRACE study, and some 1,300 subjects contributed by 6 global collaborators. Nearly every sample came with metadata listing a de-identified subject ID, COVID-19 status, age in years and sex. Where HLA class I and class II types were available, the types were taken from metadata supplied by the sample provider, not from assay-based typing. What the study reported, not specific to this receptor: The amount of clinical and demographic metadata varied by source and participant and was provided uncurated.

Participants in the prospective study were enrolled through a virtual design, were aged roughly 18 to 90 years, and lived in approximately 25 United States geographic areas. In the prospective study, participants were assigned to cohorts based on the clinical history participants reported in a screening survey and a study questionnaire. In the prospective study, mobile phlebotomists collected whole blood, serum and a nasopharyngeal or oropharyngeal swab from each participant. Participants in the prospective study had the option to provide additional blood draws and questionnaires over a 2-month period. Before DNA extraction, blood samples from the prospective study were shipped at room temperature or frozen. For this chain, trimming is 4 bases at the V end and 3 bases at the J end, and the number of junction bases without a gene match is 4. CDR1 KGHDR and CDR2 SFDVKD were looked up in the germline V gene. The CDR3 runs 15 amino acids, cysteine and phenylalanine included. The only DNA kept is the CDR3, 45 bases in frame from the first base.

In regard to this clone: No antigen is known for it. No base-level quality is on record; no much larger clone is a single base apart.

TCRbeta CDR3 regions were amplified from genomic DNA by means of the immunoSEQ Assay, a bias-controlled multiplex PCR. The authors' analysis ran thus. Nucleated cell counts per sample were estimated from amplification of reference gene primers within the assay. To quantify the absolute abundance of each unique TCRbeta CDR3 rearrangement, sequence reads were collapsed and filtered. Productive Simpson clonality was computed per sample as the square root of Simpson's diversity index over productive rearrangements. The clones in this table, taken by TCRdb from immuneACCESS, are in-frame only. Not every clone is retained; where verified, under half of the shortfall comes from an unresolved V gene, and the cause of the rest is unknown. That table furnishes V, J and clone size, whereas the DNA furnished D and trimming. This sample gives approximately 150,000 clones in total; 84% of them show up just once. The ten largest make up around 3.9% of the sample.

The receptor was derived from a man aged 45-65 years in a cohort exposed to, infected with or recovered from COVID-19 (not recorded which). This chain joins TRBV24-1 to TRBJ2-7, and 11 junctional nucleotides match TRBD1. The sample consisted of PBMCs or T cells enriched from blood (not recorded which). The DNA sequence is given as TGTGCCACCAGTGAGGGGACAGGGGGAGTCTACGAGCAGTACTTC. This codes for CATSEGTGGVYEQYF.